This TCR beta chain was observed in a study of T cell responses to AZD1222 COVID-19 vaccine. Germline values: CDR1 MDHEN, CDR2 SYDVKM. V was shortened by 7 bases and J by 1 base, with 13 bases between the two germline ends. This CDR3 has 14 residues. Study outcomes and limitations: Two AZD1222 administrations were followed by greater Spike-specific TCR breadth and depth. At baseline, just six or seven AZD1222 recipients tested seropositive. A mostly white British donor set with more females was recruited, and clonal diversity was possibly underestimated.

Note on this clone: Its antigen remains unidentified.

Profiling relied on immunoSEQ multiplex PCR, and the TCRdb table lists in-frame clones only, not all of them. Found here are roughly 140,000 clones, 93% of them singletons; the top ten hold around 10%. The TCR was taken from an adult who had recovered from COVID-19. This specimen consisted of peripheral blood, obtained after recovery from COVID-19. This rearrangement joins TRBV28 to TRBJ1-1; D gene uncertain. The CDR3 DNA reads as TGTGCCAGCACCGGAGTCCCGTGGAACACTGAAGCTTTCTTT. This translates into CASTGVPWNTEAFF.